This TCR beta chain was identified during a study of cytomegalovirus exposure and HLA in healthy donors. The PCR employed 60 Vbeta primers together with 13 Jbeta primers. As processed by the authors: A follow-up analysis tallied tens of millions of unique TCR beta chains, roughly 11 million shared. The protocol was immunoSEQ multiplex PCR, while the TCRdb copy is restricted to in-frame clones and leaves out a portion. Clone size and V and J calls were adopted from that table, with D and trimming inferred from the DNA. The sample carries under 200,000 clones, 60% to 80% recorded once. Regarding this clone: Its antigen is still unknown.

Overall study findings and caveats: Serostatus for CMV was the only available immune exposure information. The authors later found most CMV-associated TCR beta chains appeared HLA-restricted. Earlier results showed most TCR beta V segments being productive about 87% or about 30% of the time.

The source material was PBMCs. This TCR was recovered from a man in his sixties in good health and CMV-seronegative.

CDR3: CASSRSQGQETQYF. In nucleotides, the CDR3 is TGCGCCAGCAGCCGGTCACAGGGACAAGAGACCCAGTACTTC. The chain employs TRBV5-1 and TRBJ2-5, with D perhaps TRBD1 (6 bases). CDR1 SGHRS and CDR2 YFSETQ come from the germline V gene. Trimming left V 4 bases short and J 2 bases short, with 12 bases between. The CDR3 is made up of 14 amino acids.